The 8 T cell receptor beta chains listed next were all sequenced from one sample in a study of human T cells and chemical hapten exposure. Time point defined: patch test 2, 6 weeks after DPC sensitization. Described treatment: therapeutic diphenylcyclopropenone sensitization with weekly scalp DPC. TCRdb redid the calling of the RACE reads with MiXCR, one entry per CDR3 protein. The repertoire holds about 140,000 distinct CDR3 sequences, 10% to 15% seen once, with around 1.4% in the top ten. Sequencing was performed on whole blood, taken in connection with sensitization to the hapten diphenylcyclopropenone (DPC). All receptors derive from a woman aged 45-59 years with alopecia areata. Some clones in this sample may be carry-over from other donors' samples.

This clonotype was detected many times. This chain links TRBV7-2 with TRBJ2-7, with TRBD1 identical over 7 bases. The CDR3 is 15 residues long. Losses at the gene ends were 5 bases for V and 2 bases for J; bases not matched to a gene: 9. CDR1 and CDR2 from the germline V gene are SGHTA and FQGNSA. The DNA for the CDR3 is TGTGCCAGCAGCGCATCCGGGACAGAGACCTACGAGCAGTACTTC. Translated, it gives CASSASGTETYEQYF.

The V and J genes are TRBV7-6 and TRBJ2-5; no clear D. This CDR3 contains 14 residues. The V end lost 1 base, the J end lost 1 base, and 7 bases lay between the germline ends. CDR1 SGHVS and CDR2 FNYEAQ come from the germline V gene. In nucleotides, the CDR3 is TGTGCCAGCAGCTTAGGAACTCCCCAAGAGACCCAGTACTTC. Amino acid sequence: CASSLGTPQETQYF.

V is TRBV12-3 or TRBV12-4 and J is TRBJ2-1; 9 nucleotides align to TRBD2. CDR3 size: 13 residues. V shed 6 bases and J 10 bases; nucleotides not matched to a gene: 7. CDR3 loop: CASRKREVGEQFF. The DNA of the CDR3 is TGTGCCAGCAGGAAGCGGGAGGTCGGCGAGCAGTTCTTC.

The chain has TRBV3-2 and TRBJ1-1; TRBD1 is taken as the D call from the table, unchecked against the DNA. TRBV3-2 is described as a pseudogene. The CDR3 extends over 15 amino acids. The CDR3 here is CASSRINRVSSEAFF. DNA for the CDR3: TGTGCCAGCAGCCGCATTAACAGGGTGAGCTCTGAAGCTTTCTTT.

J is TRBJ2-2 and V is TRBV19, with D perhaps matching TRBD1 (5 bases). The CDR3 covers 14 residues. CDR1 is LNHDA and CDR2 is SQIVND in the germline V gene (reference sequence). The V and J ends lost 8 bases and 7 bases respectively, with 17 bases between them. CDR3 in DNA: TGTGCCAGTGGGCAGGGAATCGAGAACGGGGAGCTGTTTTTT. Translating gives CASGQGIENGELFF.

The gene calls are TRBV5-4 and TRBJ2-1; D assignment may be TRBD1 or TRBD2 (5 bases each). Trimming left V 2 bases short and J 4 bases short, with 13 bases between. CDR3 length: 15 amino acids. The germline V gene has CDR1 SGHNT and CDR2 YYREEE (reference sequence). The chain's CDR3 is CASSFEGLGYNEQFF. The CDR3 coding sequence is TGTGCCAGCAGCTTCGAGGGGCTTGGTTACAATGAGCAGTTCTTC.

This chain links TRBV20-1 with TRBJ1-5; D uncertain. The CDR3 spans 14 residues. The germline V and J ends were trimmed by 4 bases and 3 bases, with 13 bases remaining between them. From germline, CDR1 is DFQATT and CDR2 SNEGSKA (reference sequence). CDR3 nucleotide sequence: TGCAGTGCTAAGGGCCGACGCCCCAATCAGCCCCAGCATTTT. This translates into CSAKGRRPNQPQHF.

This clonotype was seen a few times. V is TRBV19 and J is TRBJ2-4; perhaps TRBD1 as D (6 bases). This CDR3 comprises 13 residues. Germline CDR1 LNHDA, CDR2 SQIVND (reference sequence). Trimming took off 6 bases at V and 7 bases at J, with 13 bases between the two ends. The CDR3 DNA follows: TGTGCCAGTAGACCCCCAGGGGCGAACATTCAGTACTTC. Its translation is CASRPPGANIQYF. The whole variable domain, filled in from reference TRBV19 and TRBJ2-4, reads DGGITQSPKYLFRKEGQNVTLSCEQNLNHDAMYWYRQDPGQGLRLIYYSQIVNDFQKGDIAEGYSVSREKKESFPLTVTSAQKNPTAFYLCASRPPGANIQYFGAGTRLSVL.